These 25 T cell receptor delta chains were all obtained from the same sample, sequenced in a study of gamma delta lymphoproliferative disorders and STAT genes. Sequencing used genomic DNA taken from PBMCs of patients and controls. TCRdb reprocessed the multiplex PCR reads through CATT. The data hold 750 to 1,000 delta-chain clones, with approximately 1.3% observed a single time. Sequenced material: blood. These receptors were collected from a human donor in good health.

As to this clone: TCRdb lists the protein of a much larger clone for this DNA, which differs at residue 7, so this is likely a read error; the protein given here is translated from the DNA itself. The chain combines TRDV1 with TRDJ1; 7 nucleotides agree with TRDD3. CDR3 length: 17 amino acids. Germline V gene data show CDR1 as TSWWSYY and CDR2 as QGS. V lost 3 bases and J lost 0; bases outside the gene matches: 10. This CDR3 is CALGDRVETGDTDKLIF. The CDR3 DNA follows: TGTGCTCTTGGGGACCGGGTCGAAACTGGGGACACCGATAAACTCATCTTT.

Comments on this clone: This is likely an artifact of a read error, given a far larger clone one base away. Distinct nucleotide sequences in the sample also encode this CDR3. V usage is TRDV1 and J usage is TRDJ1, with 8 bases aligning to TRDD3. From germline, CDR1 is TSWWSYY and CDR2 QGS. The CDR3 extends over 20 amino acids. V lost 5 bases and J lost 2; bases outside the gene matches: 22. CDR3 in DNA: TGTGCTCTTGGGTTAACCTGGGCGCTGGGGGAAGATAGAGTGACCGATAAACTCATCTTT. This sequence encodes CALGLTWALGEDRVTDKLIF.

This clone was detected a few times. The protein recorded in TCRdb matches a much larger clone and deviates from this DNA's translation at residue 9, suggesting a read error; the protein here is obtained by translating the DNA. The chain carries TRDV1 and TRDJ1; D may be TRDD2 (5 bases). The CDR3 totals 18 residues. Germline V lookup: CDR1 TSWWSYY, CDR2 QGS. Trimming removed 2 bases from V and 0 bases from J, with 19 bases in between. CDR3 sequence: CALGEGSPTALYTDKLIF. CDR3 nucleotide sequence: TGTGCTCTTGGGGAAGGGTCACCTACCGCGTTGTACACCGATAAACTCATCTTT.

Remarks on this clone: The translation of this DNA and the TCRdb protein of a much larger clone differ at residue 9, probably owing to a read error; the protein shown here is translated from the DNA. The chain recombines TRDV3 with TRDJ1, with 9 bases lining up with TRDD3. V trimming: 5 bases; J trimming: 1 base; junction bases outside the gene matches: 26. This CDR3 region has 20 residues. Germline V gene data show CDR1 as TVYSNPD and CDR2 as GDNSRS (reference sequence). The CDR3 is CAAWEFPGGGDTSFTDKLIF. CDR3 bases: TGTGCCGCCTGGGAATTCCCAGGGGGTGGGGATACGTCTTTCACCGATAAACTCATCTTT. The full variable domain, in which reference TRDV3 and TRDJ1 provide the parts outside the CDR3, is CDKVTQSSPDQTVASGSEVVLLCTYDTVYSNPDLFWYRIRPDYSFQFVFYGDNSRSEGADFTQGRFSVKHILTQKAFHLVISPVRTEDSATYYCAAWEFPGGGDTSFTDKLIFGKGTRVTVEP.

Notes on this clone: TCRdb shows a much larger clone's protein in place of this DNA's translation, and the two differ at residue 12, likely through a read error; the protein shown is translated from the DNA. The CDR3 nucleotides are TGTGCCTGTGACACTGGGGGATGGAAGTCCTGGTACACCCGACAGATGTTTTTC. This encodes CACDTGGWKSWYTRQMFF. Although no V gene was called, TRDJ3 is the J gene; the D segment call TRDD3 is taken from the table without a DNA check. The CDR3 is 18 amino acids.

In this sample, this clone turned up a few times. The TCRdb record carries a much larger clone's protein, which differs from this DNA's translation at residue 8; a read error is the likely cause, and the protein listed here is the DNA translation. The V call is TRDV2, the J call TRDJ1; unclear D gene. V gave up 0 bases and J gave up 1 base, with 23 bases separating them. The CDR3 totals 19 residues. CDR1 GEAIGNYY and CDR2 EKD come from the germline V gene. The CDR3 DNA follows: TGTGCCTGTGACACCGTTGGTCCGGATTACGGCTCTTCCACCGATAAACTCATCTTT. It yields the protein CACDTVGPDYGSSTDKLIF.

This clone was seen a few times. The protein recorded in TCRdb matches a much larger clone and deviates from this DNA's translation at residue 16, suggesting a read error; the protein here is obtained by translating the DNA. This sequence joins TRDV1 and TRDJ1; perhaps TRDD3 as D (6 bases). The CDR3 consists of 22 residues. Germline CDR1 and CDR2: TSWWSYY and QGS. V was trimmed by 2 bases and J by 0 bases, leaving 31 bases between them. The CDR3 protein is CALGEKKGVHSRLGRHTDKLIF. CDR3 sequence (DNA): TGTGCTCTTGGGGAAAAGAAAGGAGTCCACAGTAGGCTGGGGCGGCACACCGATAAACTCATCTTT.

Worth noting for this clone: Only one base separates this from a far larger clonotype, so it likely reflects a read error. The same CDR3 also results from other DNA sequences found in this sample. This sequence joins TRDV3 and TRDJ1; 11 bases align to TRDD3. Germline lookup yields CDR1 TVYSNPD and CDR2 GDNSRS (reference sequence). This CDR3 has 20 residues. CDR3 bases: TGTGCCGCCTGGGAATTCCCAGGGGTGGGGGATACGTCTTTCACCGATAAACTTATCTTT. Its translation is CAAWEFPGVGDTSFTDKLIF.

This clone was seen only a few times. A far larger clone is off by one base, so a read error is likely. The identical CDR3 is also encoded by other nucleotide sequences in the sample. The chain recombines TRDV2 with TRDJ1; D is unclear. The CDR3 totals 17 residues. CDR1 GEAIGNYY and CDR2 EKD come from the germline V gene. The V end lost 3 bases, the J end lost 0 bases, and 19 bases lay between the germline ends. The DNA for the CDR3 is TGTGCCTGTGACGGTCCCGAGGGAACTCCGTACACCGATAAACTCATCTTT. Its translation is CACDGPEGTPYTDKLIF.

This clone has more than one count but fewer than ten. The protein given by TCRdb reflects a much larger clone and differs at residue 20 from this DNA's translation, likely from a read error; the protein shown is the DNA's translation. The chain combines TRDV1 with TRDJ1, with TRDD3 matching over 8 bases. Germline V gives CDR1 TSWWSYY, CDR2 QGS. The CDR3 is 24 residues long. CDR3 region: CALGEGPSTKWGIRGGSYTNKLIF. The CDR3 region has the DNA TGTGCTCTTGGGGAAGGGCCTTCCACCAAATGGGGGATTCGTGGGGGGTCGTACACCAATAAACTCATCTTT.

As concerns this clone: The TCRdb protein, from a much larger clone, departs from this DNA's translation at residue 17, likely by read error; the protein shown derives from the DNA. The V call is TRDV1, the J call TRDJ1; 8 bases line up with TRDD3. CDR1 is TSWWSYY and CDR2 is QGS in the germline V gene. The length of the CDR3 is 23 residues. Trimming at V came to 2 bases and at J to 0 bases, leaving 26 bases not matched to a gene. The CDR3 here is CALGEIVFHRSTGGVPNTDKLIF. The CDR3 DNA is TGTGCTCTTGGGGAAATAGTCTTCCACCGGAGTACTGGGGGCGTACCGAACACCGATAAACTCATCTTT.

By share, this clone counts as medium-sized (0.01 to 0.1%). The likely explanation is a read error, given a far larger clone one base away. The rearrangement uses TRDV2 and TRDJ3; TRDD3 agrees at 8 bases. CDR1 and CDR2 (germline): GEAIGNYY, EKD. The CDR3 contains 18 residues. This CDR3 is CACDTGGWKSWGTRQMFF. The CDR3, as DNA: TGTGCCTGTGACACTGGGGGATGGAAGTCCTGGGGCACCCGACAGATGTTTTTC.

Concerning this clone itself: The protein that TCRdb holds for this DNA derives from a much larger clone and differs from the translated DNA at residue 7, which likely indicates a read error; the protein shown here is translated from the DNA. The J gene is TRDJ1, the V gene TRDV1; D unclear. V was shortened by 2 bases and J by 0 bases, with 19 bases between the two germline ends. CDR1 is TSWWSYY and CDR2 is QGS in the germline V gene. The CDR3 has 18 residues. The CDR3 loop is CALGEGLPAALYTDKLIF. CDR3 DNA: TGTGCTCTTGGGGAAGGGTTACCTGCCGCGTTGTACACCGATAAACTCATCTTT.

This clone was counted between two and nine times. This likely stems from a read error, as it lies one base from a far larger clone. The sample contains more than one DNA sequence encoding this CDR3. V is TRDV2 and J is TRDJ1; no firm D call. Germline V gives CDR1 GEAIGNYY, CDR2 EKD. The CDR3 runs to 19 residues. The V end lost 3 bases, the J end lost 0 bases, and 25 bases lay between the germline ends. The CDR3 is CACDPLRPGTRSYTDKLIF. The CDR3 DNA is TGTGCCTGTGACCCGCTTCGACCAGGTACTCGTTCATACACCGATAAACTCATCTTT.

This clone was seen a handful of times. The likely explanation is a read error, given a far larger clone one base away. The sample carries other DNA sequences with the same CDR3. The chain is built from TRDV1 and TRDJ1; 9 bases are a match to TRDD2. J was trimmed by 3 bases and V by 2 bases; bases with no gene match: 19. This CDR3 is 20 amino acids long. Germline CDR1 TSWWSYY, CDR2 QGS. CDR3 loop: CALGELHRAFLRDMADKLIF. For the CDR3, the DNA is TGTGCTCTTGGGGAATTACATCGAGCCTTCCTACGGGATATGGCCGATAAACTCATCTTT.

There are many counts of this clone. TCRdb's entry gives the protein of a much larger clone, which mismatches this DNA's translation at residue 15, likely from a read error; the protein reported here is translated from the DNA. The genes are TRDV2 and TRDJ1, with D maybe TRDD2 (5 bases). Germline V gene data show CDR1 as GEAIGNYY and CDR2 as EKD. This CDR3 has 19 amino acids. For the CDR3, the DNA is TGTGCCTGTGACACCGTTGGTGCGGATTACGGCTCTTCCACCAATAAACTCATCTTT. This gives the protein CACDTVGADYGSSTNKLIF.

This clone was counted between two and nine times. It is likely a read error: a sequence one base away is far more abundant. This sample also contains other DNA sequences that code for the same CDR3. The chain is built from TRDV1 and TRDJ1; 9 bases are shared with TRDD3. After removal of 5 bases from V and 0 bases from J, the junction contained 28 bases not matched to a gene. This CDR3 has 23 residues. Germline-derived CDR1 and CDR2 are TSWWSYY and QGS. The CDR3 bases are TGTGCTCTTGGGAGACCTAGAAGCTATCTCCATCTGGACGGGGGATACTACACCGATAAACTCATCTTT. Protein sequence: CALGRPRSYLHLDGGYYTDKLIF.

At least ten counts were recorded for this clone. A read error is the likely source, as a far larger clone sits one nucleotide away. Distinct nucleotide sequences in the sample also encode this CDR3. The chain has TRDV2 and TRDJ3; 8 positions agree with TRDD3. CDR1 is GEAIGNYY, CDR2 EKD, per germline. CDR3 length: 18 residues. The CDR3 loop is CACDTGGWKSWDTRQMFF. As DNA, the CDR3 is TGTGCCTGTGACACTGGGGGATGGAAGTCCTGGGACACCCGACAAATGTTTTTC.

This clone has just a few counts. The protein TCRdb lists belongs to a much larger clone and differs from this DNA's translation at residue 3, which points to a read error; the protein shown is made from the DNA. This chain connects TRDV3 to TRDJ1, with TRDD3 matching over 9 bases. The CDR3 extends over 14 amino acids. Germline-derived CDR1 and CDR2 are TVYSNPD and GDNSRS (reference sequence). The V and J ends lost 4 bases and 3 bases, in that order; junction bases with no gene match: 9. This CDR3 is CASNPTGGPDKLIF. For the CDR3, the DNA is TGTGCCTCTAACCCTACTGGGGGACCCGATAAACTCATCTTT.

This clone has at least ten counts. Since a far larger clone is one base different, this is likely a read error. At the DNA level, this CDR3 is encoded by other sequences in the same sample as well. The chain couples TRDV2 to TRDJ1; D is uncertain. The CDR3 consists of 19 residues. CDR1 is GEAIGNYY, CDR2 EKD, per germline. The ends were cut back, 0 bases at V and 2 bases at J, with 24 bases in the middle. The CDR3 DNA reads TGTGCCTGTGACACCGTTGGTGCGGATTACGGCTCTTCTACCGATAAACTCATCTTT. Residues: CACDTVGADYGSSTDKLIF.

This clone showed up many times. A far larger clone is just one base off, so this is likely a read error. Other DNA sequences from this sample encode an identical CDR3 as well. The chain links TRDV1 to TRDJ1; perhaps D is TRDD2 or TRDD3 (5 bases each). Germline CDR1 reads TSWWSYY; CDR2 reads QGS. The germline V and J ends were trimmed by 2 bases and 0 bases, with 19 bases remaining between them. The CDR3 has 18 amino acids. CDR3 residues: CALGERRGFLKYTDKLIF. The CDR3 DNA reads as TGTGCTCTTGGGGAAAGAAGGGGGTTCCTTAAGTACACCGATAAACTCATCTTT.

About this clone: TCRdb has a much larger clone's protein, which differs at residue 9 from the translation of this DNA, likely because of a read error; what is shown is the protein translated from the DNA. V usage is TRDV1 and J usage is TRDJ1; a weak D match, TRDD2 (5 bases). Germline V gene lookup returns CDR1 TSWWSYY and CDR2 QGS. There are 18 residues in the CDR3. Trimming removed 4 bases from V and 1 base from J, with 22 bases in between. In DNA, the CDR3 is TGTGCTCTTGGGGTTCCTCTCCTAGGCACTGAACTCACCGATAAACTCATCTTT. This encodes CALGVPLLGTELTDKLIF.

This clone has a handful of counts. TCRdb's listed protein matches a much larger clone and diverges from this DNA's translation at residue 6, likely through a read error; the protein shown comes from the DNA. This chain uses TRDV3 with TRDJ1; D remains unclear. Germline CDR1 reads TVYSNPD; CDR2 reads GDNSRS (reference sequence). The CDR3 covers 10 residues. CDR3 DNA: TGTGCCTTCGACACCGGTAAACTCATCTTT. Encoded protein: CAFDTGKLIF.

This clone was seen more than once but under ten times. The translation of this DNA and the TCRdb protein of a much larger clone differ at residue 5, probably owing to a read error; the protein shown here is translated from the DNA. The chain uses TRDV2 and TRDJ1; no clear D gene. The CDR3 extends over 19 amino acids. Trimming pared 3 bases from V and 1 base from J, leaving 26 bases between. CDR1 is GEAIGNYY, CDR2 EKD, per germline. The CDR3 protein is CACDSVGADYGSSTDKLIF. The CDR3 DNA follows: TGTGCCTGTGACTCCGTTGGTGCGGATTACGGCTCTTCCACCGATAAACTCATCTTT.

In regard to this clone: This is likely an artifact of a read error, given a far larger clone one base away. Other nucleotide sequences in the sample specify the same CDR3. V and J are TRDV2 and TRDJ1; 7 nucleotides match TRDD3. The CDR3 spans 18 residues. CDR1 is GEAIGNYY, CDR2 EKD, per germline. This chain's CDR3 is CACDTVPLGILGTDKLIF. CDR3 sequence (DNA): TGTGCCTGTGACACCGTTCCGCTGGGGATATTGGGCACCGATAAGCTCATCTTT.